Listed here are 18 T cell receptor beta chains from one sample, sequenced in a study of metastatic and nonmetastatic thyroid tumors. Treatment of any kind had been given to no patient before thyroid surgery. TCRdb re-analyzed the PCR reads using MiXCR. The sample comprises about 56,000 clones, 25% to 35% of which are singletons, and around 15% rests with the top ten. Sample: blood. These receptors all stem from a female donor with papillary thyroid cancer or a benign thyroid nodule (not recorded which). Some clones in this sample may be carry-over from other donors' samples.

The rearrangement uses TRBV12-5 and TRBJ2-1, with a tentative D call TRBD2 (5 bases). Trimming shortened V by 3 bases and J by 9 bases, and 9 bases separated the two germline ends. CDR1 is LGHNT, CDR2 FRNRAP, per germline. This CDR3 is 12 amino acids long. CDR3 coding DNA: TGTGCTAGTGGTTTTAGGGCGGGTGAGCAGTTCTTC. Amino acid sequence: CASGFRAGEQFF.

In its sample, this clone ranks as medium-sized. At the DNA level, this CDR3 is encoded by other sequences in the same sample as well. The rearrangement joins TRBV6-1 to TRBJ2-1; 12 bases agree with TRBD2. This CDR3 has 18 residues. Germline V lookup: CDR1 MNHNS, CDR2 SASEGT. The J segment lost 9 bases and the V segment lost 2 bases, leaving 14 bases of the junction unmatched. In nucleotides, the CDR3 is TGTGCCAGCAGTGAACCACTCAGGACTAGCGGGGTCAGAGGTGAGCAGTTCTTC. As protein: CASSEPLRTSGVRGEQFF.

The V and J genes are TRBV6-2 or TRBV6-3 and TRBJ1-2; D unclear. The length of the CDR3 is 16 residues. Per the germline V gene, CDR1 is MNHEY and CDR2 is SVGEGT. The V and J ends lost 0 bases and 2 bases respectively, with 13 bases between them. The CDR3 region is CASSYSWGSANYGYTF. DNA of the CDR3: TGTGCCAGCAGTTACTCTTGGGGATCCGCCAACTATGGCTACACCTTC.

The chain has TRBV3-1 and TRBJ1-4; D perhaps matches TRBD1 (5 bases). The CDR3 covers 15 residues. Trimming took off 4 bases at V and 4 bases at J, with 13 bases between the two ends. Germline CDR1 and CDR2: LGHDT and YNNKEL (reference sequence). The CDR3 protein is CASSRGGAGNEKLFF. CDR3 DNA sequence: TGTGCCAGCAGCCGGGGTGGGGCTGGTAATGAAAAACTGTTTTTT.

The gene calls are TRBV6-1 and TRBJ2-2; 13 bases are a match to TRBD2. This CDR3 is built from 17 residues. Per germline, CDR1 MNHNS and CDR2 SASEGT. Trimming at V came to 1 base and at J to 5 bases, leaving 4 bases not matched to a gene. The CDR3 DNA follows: TGTGCCAGCAGTGAAGTACTAGCGGGAGGGCCTACCGGGGAGCTGTTTTTT. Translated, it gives CASSEVLAGGPTGELFF.

In nucleotides, the CDR3 is TGTGCCAGCAGTTTATCCCGCCCCGATACGCAGTATTTT. Residues: CASSLSRPDTQYF. The rearrangement links TRBV27 to TRBJ2-3; D is unclear. Trimming cost V 0 bases and J 6 bases, with 7 bases left between them. The CDR3 runs 13 residues. Germline CDR1 is MNHEY and CDR2 is SMNVEV (reference sequence).

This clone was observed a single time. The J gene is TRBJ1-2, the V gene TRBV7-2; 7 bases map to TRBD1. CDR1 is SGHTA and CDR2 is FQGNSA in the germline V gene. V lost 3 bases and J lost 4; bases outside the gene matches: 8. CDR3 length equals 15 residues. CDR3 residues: CASSFSTGASYGYTF. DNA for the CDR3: TGTGCCAGCAGCTTTAGTACAGGGGCTAGCTATGGCTACACCTTC.

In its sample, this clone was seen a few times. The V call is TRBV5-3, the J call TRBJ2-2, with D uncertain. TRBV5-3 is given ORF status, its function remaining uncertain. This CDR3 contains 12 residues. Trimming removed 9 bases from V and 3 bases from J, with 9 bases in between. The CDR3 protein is CATSWDTGELFF. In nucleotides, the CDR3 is TGTGCCACAAGTTGGGACACCGGGGAGCTGTTTTTT.

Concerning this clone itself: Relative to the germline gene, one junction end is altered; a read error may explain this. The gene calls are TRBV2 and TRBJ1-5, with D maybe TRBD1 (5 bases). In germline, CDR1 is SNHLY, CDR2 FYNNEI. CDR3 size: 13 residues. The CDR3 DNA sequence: TGTGCCAGCAAGGGACGGGGAAATCACCCCCAGCATTTT. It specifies CASKGRGNHPQHF.

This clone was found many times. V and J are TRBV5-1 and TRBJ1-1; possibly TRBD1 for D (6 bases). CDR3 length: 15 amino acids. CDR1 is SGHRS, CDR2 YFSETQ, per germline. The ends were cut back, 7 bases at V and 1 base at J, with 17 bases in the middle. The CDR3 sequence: CASQMDRGANTEAFF. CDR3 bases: TGCGCCAGCCAAATGGACCGGGGGGCGAACACTGAAGCTTTCTTT.

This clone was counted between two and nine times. CDR3 nucleotides: TGCAGCGTTGAAGATGGGGTGAGAGGCACCGGGGAGCTGTTTTTT. It codes for CSVEDGVRGTGELFF. The chain employs TRBV29-1 and TRBJ2-2; D remains ambiguous. Germline V gives CDR1 SQVTM, CDR2 ANQGSEA. V dropped 0 bases and J dropped 4 bases, with 12 bases sitting between them. There are 15 residues in the CDR3.

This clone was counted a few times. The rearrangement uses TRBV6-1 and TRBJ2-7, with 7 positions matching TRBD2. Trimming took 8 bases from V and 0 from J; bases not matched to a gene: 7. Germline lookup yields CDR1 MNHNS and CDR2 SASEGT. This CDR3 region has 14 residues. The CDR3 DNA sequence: TGTGCCAGCGGCCGAGCGGGAACCTCCTACGAGCAGTACTTC. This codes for CASGRAGTSYEQYF.

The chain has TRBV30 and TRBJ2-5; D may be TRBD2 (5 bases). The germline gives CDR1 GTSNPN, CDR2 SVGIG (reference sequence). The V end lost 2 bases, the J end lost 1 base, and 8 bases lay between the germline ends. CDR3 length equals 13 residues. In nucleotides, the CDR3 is TGTGCCTGGAGTAGAGGACTCCAAGAGACCCAGTACTTC. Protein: CAWSRGLQETQYF.

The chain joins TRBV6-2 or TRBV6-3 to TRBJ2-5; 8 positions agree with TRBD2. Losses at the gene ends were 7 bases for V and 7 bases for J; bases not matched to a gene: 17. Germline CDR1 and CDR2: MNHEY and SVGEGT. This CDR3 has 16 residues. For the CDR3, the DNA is TGTGCCAGCACCCCCGGACTAGCTGCAAGGCTAGGGACCCAGTACTTC. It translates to CASTPGLAARLGTQYF.

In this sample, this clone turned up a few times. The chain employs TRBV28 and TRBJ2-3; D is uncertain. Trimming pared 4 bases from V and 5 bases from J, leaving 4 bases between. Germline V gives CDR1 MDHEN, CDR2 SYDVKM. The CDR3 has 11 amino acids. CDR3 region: CASSYLDTQYF. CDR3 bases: TGTGCCAGCAGTTATTTAGATACGCAGTATTTT.

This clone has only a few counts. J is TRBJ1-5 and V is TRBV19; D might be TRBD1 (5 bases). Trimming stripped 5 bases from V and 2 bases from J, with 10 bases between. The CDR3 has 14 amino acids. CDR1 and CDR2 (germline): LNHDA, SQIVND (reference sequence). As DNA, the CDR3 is TGTGCCAGTAGTTTCACAGGTGGCAATCAGCCCCAGCATTTT. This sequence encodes CASSFTGGNQPQHF.

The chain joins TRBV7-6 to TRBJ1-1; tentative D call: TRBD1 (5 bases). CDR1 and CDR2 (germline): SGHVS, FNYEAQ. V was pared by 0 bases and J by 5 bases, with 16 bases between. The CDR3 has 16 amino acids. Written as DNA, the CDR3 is TGTGCCAGCAGCTTAGCATTGGGGCAACTGGGTACTGAAGCTTTCTTT. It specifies CASSLALGQLGTEAFF.

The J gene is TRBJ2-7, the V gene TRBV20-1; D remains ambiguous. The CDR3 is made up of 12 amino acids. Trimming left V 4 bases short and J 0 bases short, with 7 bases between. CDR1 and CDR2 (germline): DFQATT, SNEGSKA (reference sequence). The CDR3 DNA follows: TGCAGTGCTACATTCGGCTCCTACGAGCAGTACTTC. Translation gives CSATFGSYEQYF.